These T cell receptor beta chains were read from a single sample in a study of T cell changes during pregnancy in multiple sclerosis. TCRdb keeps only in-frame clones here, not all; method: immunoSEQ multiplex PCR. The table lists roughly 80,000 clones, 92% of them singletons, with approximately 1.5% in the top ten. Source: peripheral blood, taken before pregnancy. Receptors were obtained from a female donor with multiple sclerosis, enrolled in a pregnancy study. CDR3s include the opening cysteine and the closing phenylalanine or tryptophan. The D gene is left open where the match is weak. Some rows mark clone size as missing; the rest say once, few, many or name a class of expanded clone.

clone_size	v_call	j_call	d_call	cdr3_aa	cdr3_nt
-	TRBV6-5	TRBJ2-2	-	CASKGALEAGELFF	TGTGCCAGCAAAGGGGCCTTAGAGGCCGGGGAGCTGTTTTTT
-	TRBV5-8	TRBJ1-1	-	CASSPGRGEAFF	TGTGCCAGCAGTCCGGGCAGGGGCGAAGCTTTCTTT
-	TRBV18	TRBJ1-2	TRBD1	CASAHGFTGVRERMNGYTF	TGTGCCAGCGCTCACGGGTTTACAGGGGTCAGGGAAAGGATGAATGGCTACACCTTC
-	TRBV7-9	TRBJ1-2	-	CASSLPDRGLHGYTF	TGTGCCAGCAGCTTACCGGACCGCGGGCTCCATGGCTACACCTTC
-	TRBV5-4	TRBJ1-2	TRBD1	CASRDRDNYGYTF	TGTGCCAGCAGGGACAGGGATAACTATGGCTACACCTTC
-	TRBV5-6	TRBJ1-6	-	CASSSGAAWNNSPLHF	TGTGCCAGCAGCTCAGGGGCAGCCTGGAATAATTCACCCCTCCACTTT
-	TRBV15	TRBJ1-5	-	CATSPRENQPQHF	TGTGCCACCAGCCCGAGGGAGAATCAGCCCCAGCATTTT
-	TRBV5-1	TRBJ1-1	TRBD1	CASSLGQANTEAFF	TGCGCCAGCAGCCTAGGACAGGCTAACACTGAAGCTTTCTTT
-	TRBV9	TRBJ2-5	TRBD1	CASSVGDRGLETQYF	TGTGCCAGCAGCGTAGGAGACAGGGGGCTAGAGACCCAGTACTTC
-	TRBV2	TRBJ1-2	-	CASSSSGAILGYTF	TGTGCCAGCAGTTCAAGTGGGGCTATTTTGGGCTACACCTTC
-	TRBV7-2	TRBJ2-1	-	CASSLTASSYNEQFF	TGTGCCAGCAGCTTGACAGCTAGCTCCTACAATGAGCAGTTCTTC
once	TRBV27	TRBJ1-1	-	CASSLAGPNTEAFF	TGTGCCAGCAGTTTGGCGGGACCGAACACTGAAGCTTTCTTT
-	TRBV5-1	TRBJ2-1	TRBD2	CASSGTSGNEQFF	TGCGCCAGCAGTGGGACTAGTGGAAATGAGCAGTTCTTC
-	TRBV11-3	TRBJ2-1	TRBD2	CASSGPGTSGEYSINEQFF	TGTGCCAGCAGCGGTCCCGGGACTAGCGGGGAGTACTCTATTAATGAGCAGTTCTTC
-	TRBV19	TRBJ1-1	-	CASMYSGTEAFF	TGTGCCAGTATGTACTCAGGGACTGAAGCTTTCTTT
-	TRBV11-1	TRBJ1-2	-	CASSPRSNYGYTF	TGTGCCAGCAGCCCCAGATCTAACTATGGCTACACCTTC
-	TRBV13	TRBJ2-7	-	CASSTQQGRYEQYF	TGTGCCAGCAGCACCCAACAGGGCCGCTACGAGCAGTACTTC
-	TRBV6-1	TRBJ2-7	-	CASRLRDTAYEQYF	TGTGCCAGCAGACTCCGGGACACGGCCTACGAGCAGTACTTC
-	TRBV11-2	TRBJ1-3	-	CASSLGRSGNTIYF	TGTGCCAGCAGCTTAGGCAGGTCCGGAAACACCATATATTTT
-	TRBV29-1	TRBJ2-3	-	CSVDLTDTQYF	TGCAGCGTGGACTTAACGGATACGCAGTATTTT
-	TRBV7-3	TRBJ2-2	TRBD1	CASSTTGGAELFF	TGTGCCAGCAGCACTACAGGGGGCGCTGAGCTGTTTTTT
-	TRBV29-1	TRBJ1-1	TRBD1	CSVEEGRQGAGAFF	TGCAGCGTTGAAGAGGGGCGGCAGGGGGCCGGGGCTTTCTTT
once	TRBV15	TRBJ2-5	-	CATNSQGGVETQYF	TGTGCCACCAACTCACAGGGTGGGGTGGAGACCCAGTACTTC
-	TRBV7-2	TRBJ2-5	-	CASSSLGGPQETQYF	TGTGCCAGCAGCTCCCTCGGGGGACCCCAAGAGACCCAGTACTTC
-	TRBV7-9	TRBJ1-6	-	CASSRLPPARPGNSPLHF	TGTGCCAGCAGCCGACTCCCACCAGCCCGGCCGGGGAATTCACCCCTCCACTTT
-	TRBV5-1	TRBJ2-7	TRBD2	CASSLEGSGGSYEQYF	TGCGCCAGCAGCTTGGAGGGTAGCGGGGGTTCCTACGAGCAGTACTTC
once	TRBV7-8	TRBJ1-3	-	CASSLAEADPGNTIYF	TGTGCCAGCAGCTTAGCCGAGGCGGATCCTGGAAACACCATATATTTT